This T cell receptor (beta chain) came from a study of cytomegalovirus exposure and HLA in healthy donors. The study ran its PCR with 60 Vbeta and 13 Jbeta primers. The protocol was immunoSEQ multiplex PCR, while the TCRdb copy is restricted to in-frame clones and leaves out a portion. The sample shows about 200,000 clones, 79% of them seen only once. Overall study results and limits: Further analysis, carried out later, found HLA-associated TCR beta chains more clonally expanded than equally common other chains. In a later analysis, most CMV-associated TCR beta chains appeared HLA-restricted. Reportedly, diagnosis of cytomegalovirus status by the classifier showed high specificity and sensitivity. The study designated 150 to 200 TCR beta chains cytomegalovirus-associated.

The CDR3 consists of 17 residues. The germline V gene encodes CDR1 LNHDA and CDR2 SQIVND (reference sequence). A remark on this clone: Its target is not known. One end of the junction is discordant with germline, which a read error may explain. The sample holds other DNA sequences that translate to the same CDR3.

This receptor was identified in a male donor in good health and CMV-seropositive. The chain joins TRBV19 to TRBJ1-1, with 10 nucleotides matching TRBD1. The sample was PBMCs. The CDR3 here is CASKGSRTGTGDTEAFF. Here the CDR3 DNA reads TGCGCCAGTAAGGGTTCGAGAACCGGGACAGGGGACACTGAAGCTTTCTTT.